The present T cell receptor beta chain was sequenced within a study of shared clonotypes between healthy human individuals (dated by TCRdb to the early 2020s). The study in broad terms: The cohort comprised two women and three men aged 18 to 49 years. For each donor, three plates each were used for CD4 naive and CD4 memory, two plates were used for CD8 naive, and one plate was used for CD8 memory. Different laboratories and diverse techniques were used to prepare libraries and sequence TCR repertoires, to increase sequencing depth and limit assay-specific biases. Blood TCR repertoires of roughly 5 healthy adults were deeply sequenced to estimate repertoire size and the extent of clonotype sharing between individuals. Leukapheresis yielded between about 0.94 and 9.5 billion PBMCs per donor.

On this clone: The antigen it recognizes is unknown. Nothing much larger sits one base from this clone, and base qualities are not available.

TCR CDR3 regions were amplified from genomic DNA by multiplex PCR using the deep immunoSEQ assay. Extracted genomic DNA from each cell subset was spread evenly across all wells of several immunoSEQ 96-well plates, with each plate serving as a replicate. For sorted subsets, approximately 190 ng genomic DNA, equal to 25,000 to 35,000 T cell genomes, was loaded into each replicate PCR. Purified libraries were measured with a Qubit 3.0 fluorometer, size-checked on a Bioanalyzer 2100, and measured again with the KAPA Library Quantification kit. A separate single-read 150-cycle Illumina NextSeq 550 flow cell was used to sequence each immunoSEQ 96-well plate. Turning to the authors' computational methods: Because only junctional sequences without quality scores were contained in the immunoSEQ output, filtering matching that applied to full-length reads could not be performed. To assign V/J genes and CDR3, sequences were annotated using PyIR, a Python wrapper for IgBLAST v1.9, with IMGT germline references. Reads were removed for weak V/J assignments (E-value above 1e-6), missing CDR3, stop codons, out-of-frame junctions, or ambiguous translated residues. V3J clonotypes were defined as sequences sharing the same inferred V gene, J gene, and CDR3 amino acid sequence. Percentage overlap between repertoires was calculated by dividing the number of shared unique clonotypes by the size of the smaller repertoire. Three approaches were used to assess repertoire richness: RTK rarefaction, the Chao1 estimator, and Recon v2.1 estimates of unobserved clonotypes. OLGA was used to compute generation probabilities for all TCRbeta clonotypes that the gDNA method yielded from several donors. Sourced from immuneACCESS, this table was stored by TCRdb with only in-frame sequences that have V and J called. A share of the clones is absent; for the studies checked, an unresolved V gene accounts for under half, and the remainder has no known explanation. The DNA gave D and trimming, while V, J and clone size come from that table. The sample yields about 2.4 million clones; more than 90% were counted once. The biggest ten clones account for under 0.15% of the sample.

Looking up the germline V gene yields CDR1 SNHLY and CDR2 FYNNEI. The CDR3 goes from the cysteine to the phenylalanine over 16 residues. Only CDR3 DNA is held: 48 bases, read in frame from base 1. V was cut back by 0 bases and J by 5 bases, leaving a gap of 17 bases between them. Points the paper makes about the study in general: Across a handful of donors, about 5% of naive CD4, more than 3% of naive CD8, under 2.5% of memory CD4, and around 0.4% of memory CD8 clonotypes were shared. Incomplete sequencing was indicated by rarefaction of sorted-subset datasets, despite the large sequencing depth. Pairwise subsampling led to the expectation that sequencing depth would affect the degree of clonotype sharing among donors. Larger estimated clonotype richness was generally found for naive subsets than for memory subsets. The small number of donors limited the genetic and exposure-history diversity represented. Compared with non-shared clonotypes, the clonotypes found in all four sorted-subset donors had higher generation probabilities. Sampling was restricted to blood, and TCR repertoires in tissue are likely to differ from TCR repertoires in blood.

Healthy HIV-negative adults with no recently reported acute infections or vaccinations were included as donors. Only Caucasian adults living in Nashville, Tennessee, USA were represented among the donors. Magnetic negative selection was used to enrich CD4+ T cells, after which naive cells were positively selected on CD45RA and the negative fraction became the memory subset. Blood was obtained by leukapheresis, after which PBMCs were separated by Ficoll-Histopaque density gradient centrifugation and cryopreserved in liquid nitrogen vapor phase. Analytical flow cytometry was used to check the purity and quantity of each magnetically sorted T cell population. Genomic DNA was isolated from every sorted fraction and measured by UV absorbance on a Nanodrop 2000c.

Specimen: naive CD4+ T cells sorted from blood. The sample's cell subset or site label, decoded: CD45RA+ positively selected. The chain uses TRBV2 and TRBJ2-7, with TRBD2 tentatively as D gene (5 bases match). The sequence was obtained from a young man in good health. The nucleotides read TGTGCCAGCAGTGAAGCCAGGAGCGGAGCTGGTCACGAGCAGTACTTC. This codes for CASSEARSGAGHEQYF.